This T cell receptor beta chain stems from a study of blood T cell repertoires in COVID-19. Turning to the study itself: T cells, B-cell-depleted T cells, or PBMCs supplied cDNA or gDNA.

This CDR3 region has 16 residues. Germline lookup yields CDR1 MGHRA and CDR2 YSYEKL. V shed 0 bases and J shed 0 bases, with 12 bases lying between them. The authors' processing: Using reference gene primer amplification, nucleated cell counts were estimated. Only in-frame clones appear in the TCRdb table, and some are missing; sequencing was by immunoSEQ multiplex PCR. The DNA gave D and trimming, while V, J and clone size come from that table. The data show about 200,000 clones, approximately 82% seen once. Enrolled through a virtual design, the participants were between about 18 and 100 years of age and came from 24 US areas. Recovery meant two consecutive negative NP/OP PCR tests, professional clearance, or resolved symptoms.

Sequenced input: PBMCs or T cells enriched from blood (not recorded which). The chain carries TRBV4-1 and TRBJ2-7; a possible D gene is TRBD2 (5 bases). The origin of this receptor is a man aged 35 to 55 who had recovered from COVID-19. The CDR3 loop is CASSQDGSGISYEQYF. In DNA, the CDR3 is TGCGCCAGCAGCCAAGATGGTTCCGGGATCTCCTACGAGCAGTACTTC.